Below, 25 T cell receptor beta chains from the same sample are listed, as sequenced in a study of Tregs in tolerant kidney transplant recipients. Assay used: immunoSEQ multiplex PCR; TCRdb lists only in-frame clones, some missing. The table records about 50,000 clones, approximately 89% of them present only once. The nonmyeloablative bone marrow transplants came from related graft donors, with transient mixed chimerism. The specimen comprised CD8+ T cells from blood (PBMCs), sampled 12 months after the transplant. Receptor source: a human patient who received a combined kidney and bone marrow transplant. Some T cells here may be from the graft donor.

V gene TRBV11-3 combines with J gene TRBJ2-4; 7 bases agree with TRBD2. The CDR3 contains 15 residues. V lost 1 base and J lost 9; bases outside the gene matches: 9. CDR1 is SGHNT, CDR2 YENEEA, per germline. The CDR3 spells CASSLVGGEDVIQYF. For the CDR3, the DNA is TGTGCCAGCAGCTTAGTGGGGGGGGAAGACGTCATTCAGTACTTC.

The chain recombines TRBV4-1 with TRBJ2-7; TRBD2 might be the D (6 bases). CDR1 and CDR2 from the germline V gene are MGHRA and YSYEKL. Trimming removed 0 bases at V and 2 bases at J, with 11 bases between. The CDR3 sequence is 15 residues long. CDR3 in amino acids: CASSQDLSGPYEQYF. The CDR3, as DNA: TGCGCCAGCAGCCAAGATCTTAGCGGCCCCTACGAGCAGTACTTC.

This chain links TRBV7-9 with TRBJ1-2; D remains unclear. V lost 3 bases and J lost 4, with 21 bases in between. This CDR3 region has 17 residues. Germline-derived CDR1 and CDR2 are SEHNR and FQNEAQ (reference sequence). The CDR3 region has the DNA TGTGCCAGCAGCTTTTCTGTTGAGACTCCGATCCCCTATGGCTACACCTTC. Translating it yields CASSFSVETPIPYGYTF.

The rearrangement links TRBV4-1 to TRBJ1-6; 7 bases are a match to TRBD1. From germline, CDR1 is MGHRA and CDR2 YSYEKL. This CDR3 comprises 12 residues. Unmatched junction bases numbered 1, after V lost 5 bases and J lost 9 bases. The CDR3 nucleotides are TGCGCCAGCAGCAGACAGGGTTCACCCCTCCACTTT. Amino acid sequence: CASSRQGSPLHF.

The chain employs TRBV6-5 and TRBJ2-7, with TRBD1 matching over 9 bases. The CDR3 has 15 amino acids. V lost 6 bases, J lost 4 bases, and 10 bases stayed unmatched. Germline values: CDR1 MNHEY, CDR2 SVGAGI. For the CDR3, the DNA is TGTGCCAGCAGACCGACAGGGGGGGGAGGGTACGAGCAGTACTTC. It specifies CASRPTGGGGYEQYF.

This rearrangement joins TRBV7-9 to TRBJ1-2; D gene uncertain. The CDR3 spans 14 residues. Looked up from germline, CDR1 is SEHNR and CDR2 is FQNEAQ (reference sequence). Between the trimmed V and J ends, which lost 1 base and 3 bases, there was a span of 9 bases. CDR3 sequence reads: CASSLGAGDYGYTF. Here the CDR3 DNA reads TGTGCCAGCAGCTTAGGGGCAGGTGACTATGGCTACACCTTC.

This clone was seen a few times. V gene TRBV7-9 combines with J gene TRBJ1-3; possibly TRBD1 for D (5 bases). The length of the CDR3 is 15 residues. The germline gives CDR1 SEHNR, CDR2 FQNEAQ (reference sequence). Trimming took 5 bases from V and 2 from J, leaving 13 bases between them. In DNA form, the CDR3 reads TGTGCCAGCAGCCTACCGCTAGGGGCTGGAAACACCATATATTTT. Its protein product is CASSLPLGAGNTIYF.

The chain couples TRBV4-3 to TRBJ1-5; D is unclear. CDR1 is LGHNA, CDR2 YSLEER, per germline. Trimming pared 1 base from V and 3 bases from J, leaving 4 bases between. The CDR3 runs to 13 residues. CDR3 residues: CASSQGLNQPQHF. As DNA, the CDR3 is TGCGCCAGCAGCCAAGGTCTCAATCAGCCCCAGCATTTT.

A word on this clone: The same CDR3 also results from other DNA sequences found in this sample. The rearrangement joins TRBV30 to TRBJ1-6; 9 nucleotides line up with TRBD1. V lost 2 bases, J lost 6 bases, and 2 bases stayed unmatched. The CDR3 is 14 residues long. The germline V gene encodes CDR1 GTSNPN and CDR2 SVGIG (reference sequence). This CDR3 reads CAWSPGQGNSPLHF. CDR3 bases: TGTGCCTGGAGTCCGGGACAGGGTAATTCACCCCTCCACTTT.

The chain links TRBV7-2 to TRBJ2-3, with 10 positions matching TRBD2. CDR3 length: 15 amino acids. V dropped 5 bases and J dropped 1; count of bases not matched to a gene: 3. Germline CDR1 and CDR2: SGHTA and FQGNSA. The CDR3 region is CASSRGTSGTDTQYF. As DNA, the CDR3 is TGTGCCAGCAGCCGCGGGACTAGCGGCACAGATACGCAGTATTTT.

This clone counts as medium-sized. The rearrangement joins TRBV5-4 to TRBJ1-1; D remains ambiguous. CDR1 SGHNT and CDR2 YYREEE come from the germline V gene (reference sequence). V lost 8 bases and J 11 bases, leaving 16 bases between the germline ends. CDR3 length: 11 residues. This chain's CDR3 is CASGEGKYAFF. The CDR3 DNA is TGTGCCAGTGGGGAGGGCAAGTACGCTTTCTTT.

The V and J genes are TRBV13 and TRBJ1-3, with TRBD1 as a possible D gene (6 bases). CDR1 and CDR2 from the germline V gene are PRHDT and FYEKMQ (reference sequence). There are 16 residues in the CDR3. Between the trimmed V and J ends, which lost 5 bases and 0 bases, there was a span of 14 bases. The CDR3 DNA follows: TGTGCCAGCAGCCCCCGGGACACCCTCTCTGGAAACACCATATATTTT. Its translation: CASSPRDTLSGNTIYF. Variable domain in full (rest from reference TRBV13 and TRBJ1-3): AAGVIQSPRHLIKEKRETATLKCYPIPRHDTVYWYQQGPGQDPQFLISFYEKMQSDKGSIPDRFSAQQFSDYHSELNMSSLELGDSALYFCASSPRDTLSGNTIYFGEGSWLTVV.

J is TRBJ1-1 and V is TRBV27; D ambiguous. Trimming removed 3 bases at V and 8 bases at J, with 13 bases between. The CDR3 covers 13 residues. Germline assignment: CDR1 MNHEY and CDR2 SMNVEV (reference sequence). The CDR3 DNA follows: TGTGCCAGCAGTTTTGGAGGGATCGGGGAAGCTTTCTTT. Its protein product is CASSFGGIGEAFF.

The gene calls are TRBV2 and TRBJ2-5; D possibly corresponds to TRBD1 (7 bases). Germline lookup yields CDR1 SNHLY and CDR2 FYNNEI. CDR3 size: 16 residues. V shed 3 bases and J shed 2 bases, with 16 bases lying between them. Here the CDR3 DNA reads TGTGCCAGCAGTGAGTTCTGGCAGGGGGGTCAAGAGACCCAGTACTTC. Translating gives CASSEFWQGGQETQYF.

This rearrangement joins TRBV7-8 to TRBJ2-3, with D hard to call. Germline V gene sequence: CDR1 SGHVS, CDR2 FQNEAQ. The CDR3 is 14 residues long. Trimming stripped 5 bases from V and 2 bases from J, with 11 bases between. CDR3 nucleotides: TGTGCCAGCAGCCCAAATGGCCCCACAGATACGCAGTATTTT. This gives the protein CASSPNGPTDTQYF.

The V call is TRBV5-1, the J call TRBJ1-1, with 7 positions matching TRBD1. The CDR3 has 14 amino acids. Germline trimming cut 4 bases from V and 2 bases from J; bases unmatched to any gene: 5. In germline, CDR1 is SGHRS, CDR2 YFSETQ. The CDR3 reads CASSAWTGNTEAFF. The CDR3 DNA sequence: TGCGCCAGCAGCGCCTGGACAGGCAACACTGAAGCTTTCTTT.

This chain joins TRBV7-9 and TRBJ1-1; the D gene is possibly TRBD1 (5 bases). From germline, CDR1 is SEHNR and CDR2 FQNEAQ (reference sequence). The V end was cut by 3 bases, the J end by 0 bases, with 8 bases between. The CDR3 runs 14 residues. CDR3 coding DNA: TGTGCCAGCAGCTTTGCAGGGCTGAACACTGAAGCTTTCTTT. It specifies CASSFAGLNTEAFF.

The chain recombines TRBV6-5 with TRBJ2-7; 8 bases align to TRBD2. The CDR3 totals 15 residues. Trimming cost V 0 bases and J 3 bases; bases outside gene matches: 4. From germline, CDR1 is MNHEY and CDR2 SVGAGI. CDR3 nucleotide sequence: TGTGCCAGCAGTTACTCTCGGGGGGGCGGCTACGAGCAGTACTTC. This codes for CASSYSRGGGYEQYF.

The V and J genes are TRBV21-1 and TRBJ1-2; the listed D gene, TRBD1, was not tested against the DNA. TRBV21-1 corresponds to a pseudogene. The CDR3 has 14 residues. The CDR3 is CASSKLRGNYGYTF. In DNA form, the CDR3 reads TGTGCCAGCAGCAAACTCAGGGGAAACTATGGCTACACCTTC.

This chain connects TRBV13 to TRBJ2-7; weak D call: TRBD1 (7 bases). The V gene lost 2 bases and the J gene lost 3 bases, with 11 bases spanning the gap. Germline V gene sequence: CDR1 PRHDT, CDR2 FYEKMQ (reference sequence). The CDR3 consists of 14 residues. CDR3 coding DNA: TGTGCCAGCAGCTTAAGGGGGGACAGCTACGAGCAGTACTTC. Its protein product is CASSLRGDSYEQYF.

The CDR3 bases are TGCGCCAGCAGCCTAGGACTAGCGGGAGAACTTGAGACCCAGTACTTC. Translating it yields CASSLGLAGELETQYF. J is TRBJ2-5 and V is TRBV4-3, with TRBD2 matching 13 bases. With 4 bases clipped from V and 5 bases from J, the junction kept 7 bases outside the gene matches. The germline CDR1 and CDR2 sequences are LGHNA and YSLEER. The CDR3 covers 16 residues.

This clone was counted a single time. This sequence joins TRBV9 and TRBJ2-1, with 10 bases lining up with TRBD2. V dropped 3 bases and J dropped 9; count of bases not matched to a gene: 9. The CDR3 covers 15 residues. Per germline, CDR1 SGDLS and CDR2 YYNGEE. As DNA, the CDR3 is TGTGCCAGCAGCGGGGCTAGCGGGAGTAATGGTGAGCAGTTCTTC. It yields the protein CASSGASGSNGEQFF. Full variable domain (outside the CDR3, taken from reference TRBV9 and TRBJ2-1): DSGVTQTPKHLITATGQRVTLRCSPRSGDLSVYWYQQSLDQGLQFLIQYYNGEERAKGNILERFSAQQFPDLHSELNLSSLELGDSALYFCASSGASGSNGEQFFGPGTRLTVL.

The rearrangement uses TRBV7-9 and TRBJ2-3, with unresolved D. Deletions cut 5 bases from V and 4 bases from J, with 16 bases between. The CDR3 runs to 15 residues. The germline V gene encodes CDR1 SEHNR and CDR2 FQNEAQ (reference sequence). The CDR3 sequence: CASSPLSRLADTQYF. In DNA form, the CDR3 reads TGTGCCAGCAGCCCCCTGAGCCGCCTTGCAGATACGCAGTATTTT.

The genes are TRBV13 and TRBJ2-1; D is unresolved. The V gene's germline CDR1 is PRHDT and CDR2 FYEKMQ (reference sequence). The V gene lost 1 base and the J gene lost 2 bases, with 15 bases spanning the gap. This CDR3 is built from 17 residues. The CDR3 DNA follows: TGTGCCAGCAGCTTAGATTCGGCGGCTGGAACCTACAATGAGCAGTTCTTC. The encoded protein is CASSLDSAAGTYNEQFF. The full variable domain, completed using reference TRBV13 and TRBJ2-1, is AAGVIQSPRHLIKEKRETATLKCYPIPRHDTVYWYQQGPGQDPQFLISFYEKMQSDKGSIPDRFSAQQFSDYHSELNMSSLELGDSALYFCASSLDSAAGTYNEQFFGPGTRLTVL.

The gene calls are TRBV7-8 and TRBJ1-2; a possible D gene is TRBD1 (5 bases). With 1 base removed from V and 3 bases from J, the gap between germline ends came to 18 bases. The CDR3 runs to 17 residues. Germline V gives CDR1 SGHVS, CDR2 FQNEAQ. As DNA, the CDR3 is TGTGCCAGCAGCTTAGAGGCAAGGGGTACAGACCACTATGGCTACACCTTC. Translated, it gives CASSLEARGTDHYGYTF.